Following are 22 T cell receptor beta chains from one sample sequenced in a study of blood T cell dynamics during melanoma immunotherapy. Time point here: week 3, after first cycle of checkpoint inhibitor. This table comes from immunoSEQ multiplex PCR, and its TCRdb copy is limited to in-frame clones, with some not included. The data contain about 7,100 clones, 85% to 90% of them singletons. Sequenced here: blood, sampled from a patient treated with checkpoint blockade. These receptors originate from a human donor with melanoma.

Here the CDR3 DNA reads TGCGCCAGCAGCCTTGACAGGGTTAATTCACCCCTCCACTTT. This gives the protein CASSLDRVNSPLHF. J is TRBJ1-6 and V is TRBV5-1; 7 bases fit TRBD1. The CDR3 loop spans 14 amino acids. Trimming took 4 bases from V and 6 from J; bases not matched to a gene: 4. Germline-derived CDR1 and CDR2 are SGHRS and YFSETQ.

V usage is TRBV6-5 and J usage is TRBJ1-1; no reliable D call. V lost 8 bases and J 10 bases, leaving 17 bases between the germline ends. Germline CDR1 MNHEY, CDR2 SVGAGI. The CDR3 has 12 residues. CDR3 in amino acids: CASRHPDVGAFF. CDR3 coding DNA: TGTGCCAGCCGACACCCAGATGTAGGAGCTTTCTTT.

The chain has TRBV7-9 and TRBJ1-2; TRBD1 agrees at 9 bases. Trimming cost V 4 bases and J 3 bases; bases outside gene matches: 6. The CDR3 runs 15 residues. From germline, CDR1 is SEHNR and CDR2 FQNEAQ (reference sequence). The CDR3 bases are TGTGCCAGCAGCTCGGACCGGACAGGGGACTATGGCTACACCTTC. This sequence encodes CASSSDRTGDYGYTF. The full variable domain, rest sourced from reference TRBV7-9 and TRBJ1-2, is DTGVSQNPRHKITKRGQNVTFRCDPISEHNRLYWYRQTLGQGPEFLTYFQNEAQLEKSRLLSDRFSAERPKGSFSTLEIQRTEQGDSAMYLCASSSDRTGDYGYTFGSGTRLTVV.

The chain joins TRBV5-1 to TRBJ1-1, with D tentatively TRBD1 (5 bases). The CDR3 spans 14 residues. Germline values: CDR1 SGHRS, CDR2 YFSETQ. V was cut by 1 base and J by 6 bases, with 13 bases left in between. Written as DNA, the CDR3 is TGCGCCAGCAGCTTGAGGAGGGGAGCGGCTGAAGCTTTCTTT. Translation gives CASSLRRGAAEAFF.

V gene TRBV5-1 combines with J gene TRBJ1-3; D gene ambiguous. CDR3 length: 16 amino acids. Trimming cost V 0 bases and J 0 bases, with 10 bases left between them. The V gene's germline CDR1 is SGHRS and CDR2 YFSETQ. This chain's CDR3 is CASSLEPRSSGNTIYF. The CDR3, as DNA: TGCGCCAGCAGCTTGGAGCCCAGAAGCTCTGGAAACACCATATATTTT.

The rearrangement joins TRBV19 to TRBJ1-5; D is unresolved. This CDR3 has 14 amino acids. V was cut by 7 bases and J by 1 base, with 11 bases left in between. CDR1 LNHDA and CDR2 SQIVND come from the germline V gene (reference sequence). CDR3 nucleotide sequence: TGTGCCAGTAAAGAGGTCTGGAGCAATCAGCCCCAGCATTTT. The encoded protein is CASKEVWSNQPQHF.

The chain recombines TRBV18 with TRBJ1-3; a possible D gene is TRBD1 (6 bases). From germline, CDR1 is KGHSH and CDR2 LQKENI. V was pared by 4 bases and J by 3 bases, with 16 bases between. There are 16 residues in the CDR3. The CDR3 sequence is CASSLAGHSFGNTIYF. In DNA form, the CDR3 reads TGTGCCAGCTCACTAGCGGGACACTCTTTTGGAAACACCATATATTTT.

This clone was observed a single time. This chain joins TRBV7-2 and TRBJ2-7; TRBD2 aligns across 8 bases. V dropped 1 base and J dropped 1; count of bases not matched to a gene: 3. Germline loops: CDR1 SGHTA, CDR2 FQGNSA. The CDR3 loop spans 15 amino acids. The CDR3 DNA follows: TGTGCCAGCAGCTTAGATATAGCGGGGTCCTACGAGCAGTACTTC. Amino acid sequence: CASSLDIAGSYEQYF.

The V gene is TRBV5-1, the J gene TRBJ2-5; D not certain. TRBJ2-7 explains the end of the DNA better; the J call may be wrong. The germline gives CDR1 SGHRS, CDR2 YFSETQ. The CDR3 totals 18 residues. The CDR3 sequence is CASSLGDSTRRSSYEQYF. Here the CDR3 DNA reads TGCGCCAGCAGCTTGGGAGACTCCACTCGTAGGAGCTCCTACGAGCAGTACTTC.

The chain links TRBV18 to TRBJ1-1; no reliable D call. The V end was cut by 2 bases, the J end by 7 bases, with 14 bases between. The CDR3 has 14 amino acids. Germline CDR1 KGHSH, CDR2 LQKENI. The CDR3 sequence is CASSPFAGYGEAFF. The CDR3 nucleotides are TGTGCCAGCTCACCATTCGCGGGATACGGTGAAGCTTTCTTT.

Comments on this clone: The sample has other DNA sequences that encode this CDR3 too. The V and J genes are TRBV7-8 and TRBJ1-3; D perhaps matches TRBD1 (6 bases). The V gene lost 1 base and the J gene lost 4 bases, with 11 bases spanning the gap. This CDR3 has 15 residues. CDR1 is SGHVS and CDR2 is FQNEAQ in the germline V gene. The CDR3 bases are TGTGCCAGCAGCTTAGACAGGGTGGGAGGAAACACCATATATTTT. Translation: CASSLDRVGGNTIYF.

The CDR3 nucleotides read TGTGCCAGCAGTCGAACCCGGAACACTGAAGCTTTCTTT. Its protein is CASSRTRNTEAFF. V gene TRBV6-5 combines with J gene TRBJ1-1; D gene unclear. The CDR3 extends over 13 amino acids. V lost 5 bases to trimming and J lost 1 base, with 8 bases between them. CDR1 and CDR2 from the germline V gene are MNHEY and SVGAGI.

The rearrangement joins TRBV4-1 to TRBJ1-4; perhaps TRBD1 as D (5 bases). Germline V gene sequence: CDR1 MGHRA, CDR2 YSYEKL. The CDR3 has 14 amino acids. V gave up 3 bases and J gave up 7 bases, with 12 bases separating them. DNA of the CDR3: TGCGCCAGCAGCCACGCCAGGGTTGGTGAAAAACTGTTTTTT. Amino acid sequence: CASSHARVGEKLFF.

This clone was recorded a few times. V is TRBV2 and J is TRBJ1-6, with D maybe TRBD1 (5 bases). CDR3 size: 16 residues. The germline V gene encodes CDR1 SNHLY and CDR2 FYNNEI. The V end lost 10 bases, the J end lost 0 bases, and 16 bases lay between the germline ends. CDR3 DNA: TGTGCCAACTCCGGGGCTTCATCCTCCTATAATTCACCCCTCCACTTT. This gives the protein CANSGASSSYNSPLHF.

This rearrangement joins TRBV9 to TRBJ2-1; TRBD2 aligns across 9 bases. CDR1 is SGDLS and CDR2 is YYNGEE in the germline V gene. J was trimmed by 3 bases and V by 0 bases; bases with no gene match: 4. This CDR3 is built from 16 residues. CDR3 bases: TGTGCCAGCAGCGTAGGGGGGACTAGCAGCTACAATGAGCAGTTCTTC. Its translation: CASSVGGTSSYNEQFF.

V usage is TRBV6-5 and J usage is TRBJ2-7, with D unresolved. The V gene's germline CDR1 is MNHEY and CDR2 SVGAGI. CDR3 length equals 13 residues. Trimming pared 4 bases from V and 2 bases from J, leaving 9 bases between. CDR3 amino acids: CASSFSSPYEQYF. For the CDR3, the DNA is TGTGCCAGCAGTTTCTCCAGCCCCTACGAGCAGTACTTC.

V gene TRBV4-1 combines with J gene TRBJ1-3; tentatively, D is TRBD1 (5 bases). The V end was cut by 4 bases, the J end by 6 bases, with 16 bases between. This CDR3 has 15 residues. Germline lookup yields CDR1 MGHRA and CDR2 YSYEKL. In nucleotides, the CDR3 is TGCGCCAGCAGCCGCAACAGTGGGGGGTTAAACACCATATATTTT. It codes for CASSRNSGGLNTIYF.

The CDR3 protein is CASSLFGQETQYF. The CDR3 nucleotides read TGTGCCAGCAGCTTGTTCGGCCAAGAGACCCAGTACTTC. V usage is TRBV5-5 and J usage is TRBJ2-5; no definite D call. Germline CDR1 is SGHKS and CDR2 is YYEKEE (reference sequence). Trimming left V 1 base short and J 1 base short, with 5 bases between. The CDR3 length is 13 residues.

V is TRBV9 and J is TRBJ2-7, with D unclear. Germline loops: CDR1 SGDLS, CDR2 YYNGEE. The V end was cut by 0 bases, the J end by 2 bases, with 6 bases between. The CDR3 extends over 13 amino acids. In nucleotides, the CDR3 is TGTGCCAGCAGCGTAGACGAGCCCTACGAGCAGTACTTC. Protein product: CASSVDEPYEQYF.

The chain employs TRBV2 and TRBJ1-6; weak D call: TRBD1 (5 bases). This CDR3 has 12 amino acids. The germline V and J ends were trimmed by 8 bases and 8 bases, with 10 bases remaining between them. The germline gives CDR1 SNHLY, CDR2 FYNNEI. CDR3 coding DNA: TGTGCCAGCGGGGTGGGGGATTCACCCCTCCACTTT. Translating it yields CASGVGDSPLHF.

This sequence joins TRBV25-1 and TRBJ1-3; D remains unclear. This CDR3 is built from 14 residues. V was pared by 3 bases and J by 0 bases, with 6 bases between. Germline V CDR1 and CDR2: MGHDK, SYGVNS. The CDR3, as DNA: TGTGCCAGCAGTGACAGTTACTCTGGAAACACCATATATTTT. It yields the protein CASSDSYSGNTIYF.

This chain links TRBV10-1 with TRBJ2-7, with 7 bases that match TRBD1. Per germline, CDR1 WNHNN and CDR2 SYGVQD (reference sequence). This CDR3 has 14 residues. Germline trimming cut 5 bases from V and 0 bases from J; bases unmatched to any gene: 4. Written as DNA, the CDR3 is TGCGCCAGCAGTCGGGACAGCAGCTCCTACGAGCAGTACTTC. The encoded protein is CASSRDSSSYEQYF.